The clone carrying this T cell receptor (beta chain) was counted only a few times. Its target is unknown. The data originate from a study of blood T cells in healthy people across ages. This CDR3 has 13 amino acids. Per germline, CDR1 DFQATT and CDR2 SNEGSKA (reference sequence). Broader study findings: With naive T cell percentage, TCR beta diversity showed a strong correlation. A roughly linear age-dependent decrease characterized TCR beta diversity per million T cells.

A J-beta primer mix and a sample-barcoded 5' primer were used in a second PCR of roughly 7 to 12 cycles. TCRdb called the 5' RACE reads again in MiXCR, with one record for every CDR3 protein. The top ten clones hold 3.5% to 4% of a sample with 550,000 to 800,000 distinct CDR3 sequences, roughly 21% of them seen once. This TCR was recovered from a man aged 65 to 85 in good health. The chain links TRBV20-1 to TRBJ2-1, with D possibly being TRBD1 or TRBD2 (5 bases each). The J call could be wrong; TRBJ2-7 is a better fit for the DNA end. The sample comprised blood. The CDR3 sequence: CSASRDPLYEQYF. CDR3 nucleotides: TGCAGTGCTTCCCGGGACCCCCTCTACGAGCAGTACTTC.